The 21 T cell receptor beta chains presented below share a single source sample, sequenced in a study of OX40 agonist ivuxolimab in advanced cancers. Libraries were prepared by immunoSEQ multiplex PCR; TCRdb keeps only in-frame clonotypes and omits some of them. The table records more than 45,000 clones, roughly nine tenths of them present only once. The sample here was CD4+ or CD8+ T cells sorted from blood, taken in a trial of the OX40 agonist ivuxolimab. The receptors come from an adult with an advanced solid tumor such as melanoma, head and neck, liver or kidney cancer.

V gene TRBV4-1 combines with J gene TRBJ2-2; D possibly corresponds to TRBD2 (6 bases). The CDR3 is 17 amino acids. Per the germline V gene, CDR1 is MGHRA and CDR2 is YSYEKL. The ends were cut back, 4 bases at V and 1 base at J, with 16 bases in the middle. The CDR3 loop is CASSPNAVGGNTGELFF. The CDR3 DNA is TGCGCCAGCAGCCCAAACGCGGTGGGAGGGAACACCGGGGAGCTGTTTTTT.

The CDR3 DNA is TGTGCCAGTAATAGTCTTAGGTCGAGCTCCTACAATGAGCAGTTCTTC. It specifies CASNSLRSSSYNEQFF. This chain connects TRBV19 to TRBJ2-1; unclear D gene. V was pared by 7 bases and J by 0 bases, with 16 bases between. Germline V gives CDR1 LNHDA, CDR2 SQIVND (reference sequence). The CDR3 is made up of 16 amino acids.

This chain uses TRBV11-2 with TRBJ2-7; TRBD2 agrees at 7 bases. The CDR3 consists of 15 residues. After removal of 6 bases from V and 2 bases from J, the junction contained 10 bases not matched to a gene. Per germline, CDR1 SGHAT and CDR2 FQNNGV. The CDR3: CASRTFRGVAYEQYF. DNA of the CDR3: TGTGCCAGCAGGACGTTTCGGGGGGTCGCCTACGAGCAGTACTTC.

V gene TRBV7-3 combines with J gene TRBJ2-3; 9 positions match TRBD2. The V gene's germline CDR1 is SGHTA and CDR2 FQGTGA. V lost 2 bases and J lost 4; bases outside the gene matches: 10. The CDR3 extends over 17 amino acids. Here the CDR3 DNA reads TGTGCCAGCAGCTTACCGGCTAGCGGGACCGGGGCAGATACGCAGTATTTT. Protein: CASSLPASGTGADTQYF. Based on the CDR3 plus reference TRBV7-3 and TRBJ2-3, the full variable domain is GAGVSQTPSNKVTEKGKYVELRCDPISGHTALYWYRQSLGQGPEFLIYFQGTGAADDSGLPNDRFFAVRPEGSVSTLKIQRTERGDSAVYLCASSLPASGTGADTQYFGPGTRLTVL.

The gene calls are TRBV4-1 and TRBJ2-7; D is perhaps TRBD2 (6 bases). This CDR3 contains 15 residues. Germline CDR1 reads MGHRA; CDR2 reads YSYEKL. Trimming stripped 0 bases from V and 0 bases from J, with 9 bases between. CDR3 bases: TGCGCCAGCAGCCAAGAAGACGGGAGCTCCTACGAGCAGTACTTC. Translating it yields CASSQEDGSSYEQYF.

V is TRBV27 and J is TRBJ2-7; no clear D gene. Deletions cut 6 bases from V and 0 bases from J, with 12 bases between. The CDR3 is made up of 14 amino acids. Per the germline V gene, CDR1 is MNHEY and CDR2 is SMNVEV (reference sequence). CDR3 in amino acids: CASRNIWFSYEQYF. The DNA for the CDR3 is TGTGCCAGCAGGAATATATGGTTCTCCTACGAGCAGTACTTC.

CDR3 sequence: CASSWRDPRDEQYF. As DNA, the CDR3 is TGCGCCAGCAGCTGGAGGGACCCAAGGGACGAGCAGTACTTC. The chain has TRBV5-1 and TRBJ2-5, with a weak D call TRBD2 (6 bases). Judging by the DNA end, TRBJ2-7 fits better; the J call may be wrong. This CDR3 is 14 amino acids long. Germline V CDR1 and CDR2: SGHRS, YFSETQ.

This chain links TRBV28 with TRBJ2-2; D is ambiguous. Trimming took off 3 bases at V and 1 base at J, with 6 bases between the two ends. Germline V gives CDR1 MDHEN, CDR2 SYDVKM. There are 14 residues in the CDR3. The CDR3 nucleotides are TGTGCCAGCAGTTTGGTGGGGAACACCGGGGAGCTGTTTTTT. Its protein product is CASSLVGNTGELFF. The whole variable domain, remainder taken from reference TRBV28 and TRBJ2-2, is DVKVTQSSRYLVKRTGEKVFLECVQDMDHENMFWYRQDPGLGLRLIYFSYDVKMKEKGDIPEGYSVSREKKERFSLILESASTNQTSMYLCASSLVGNTGELFFGEGSRLTVL.

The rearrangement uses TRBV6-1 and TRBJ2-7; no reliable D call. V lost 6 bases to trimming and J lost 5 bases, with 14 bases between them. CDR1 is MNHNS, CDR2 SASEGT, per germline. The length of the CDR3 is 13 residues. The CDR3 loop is CASRVLVQDEQYF. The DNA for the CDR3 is TGTGCCAGCAGGGTCCTAGTGCAGGACGAGCAGTACTTC.

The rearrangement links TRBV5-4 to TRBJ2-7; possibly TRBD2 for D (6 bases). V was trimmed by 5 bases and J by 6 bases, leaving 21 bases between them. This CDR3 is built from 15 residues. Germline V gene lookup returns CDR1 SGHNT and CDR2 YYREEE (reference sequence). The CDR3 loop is CASSEGDSVYGEQYF. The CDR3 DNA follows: TGTGCCAGCAGTGAAGGGGACTCAGTCTATGGCGAGCAGTACTTC.

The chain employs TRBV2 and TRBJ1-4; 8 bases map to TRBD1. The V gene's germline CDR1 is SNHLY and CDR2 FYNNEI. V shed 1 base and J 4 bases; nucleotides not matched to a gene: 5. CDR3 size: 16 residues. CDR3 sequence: CASSEESRGLNEKLFF. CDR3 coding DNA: TGTGCCAGCAGTGAAGAGAGCAGGGGGCTTAATGAAAAACTGTTTTTT.

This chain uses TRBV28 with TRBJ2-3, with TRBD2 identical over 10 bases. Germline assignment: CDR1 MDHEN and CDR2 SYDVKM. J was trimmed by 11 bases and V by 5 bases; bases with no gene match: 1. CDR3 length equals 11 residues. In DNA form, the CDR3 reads TGTGCCAGCAGTGGACTAGCGGTGCAGTATTTT. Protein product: CASSGLAVQYF.

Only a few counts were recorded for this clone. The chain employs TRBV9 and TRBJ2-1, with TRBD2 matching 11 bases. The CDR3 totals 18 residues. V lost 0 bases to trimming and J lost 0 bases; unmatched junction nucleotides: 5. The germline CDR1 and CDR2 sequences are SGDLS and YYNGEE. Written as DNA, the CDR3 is TGTGCCAGCAGCGTAGAGGAAACTAGCGGGAGCTCCTACAATGAGCAGTTCTTC. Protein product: CASSVEETSGSSYNEQFF.

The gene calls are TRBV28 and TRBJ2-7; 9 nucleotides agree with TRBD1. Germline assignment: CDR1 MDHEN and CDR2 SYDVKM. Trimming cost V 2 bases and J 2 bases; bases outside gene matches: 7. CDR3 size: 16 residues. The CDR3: CASSLERNRGPYEQYF. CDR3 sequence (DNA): TGTGCCAGCAGTTTAGAGAGAAACAGGGGGCCCTACGAGCAGTACTTC.

The CDR3 DNA sequence: TGTGCCAGCAGTTTAAGGGGCGGGGCGTACCAAGAGACCCAGTACTTC. Translating it yields CASSLRGGAYQETQYF. V is TRBV28 and J is TRBJ2-5; a possible D gene is TRBD2 (6 bases). Trimming took off 2 bases at V and 0 bases at J, with 13 bases between the two ends. Germline CDR1 and CDR2: MDHEN and SYDVKM. The CDR3 is made up of 16 amino acids.

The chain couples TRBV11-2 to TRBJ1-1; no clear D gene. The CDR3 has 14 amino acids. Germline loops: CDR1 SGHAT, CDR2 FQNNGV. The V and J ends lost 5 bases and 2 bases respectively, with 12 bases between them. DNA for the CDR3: TGTGCCAGCAGCGGAGGGTTCGCTAACACTGAAGCTTTCTTT. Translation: CASSGGFANTEAFF.

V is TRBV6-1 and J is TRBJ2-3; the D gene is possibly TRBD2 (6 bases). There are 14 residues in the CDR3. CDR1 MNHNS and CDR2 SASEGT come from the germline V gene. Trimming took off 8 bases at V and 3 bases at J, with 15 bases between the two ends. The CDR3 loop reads CASWREVGTDTQYF. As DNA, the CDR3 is TGTGCCAGCTGGCGGGAAGTGGGAACAGATACGCAGTATTTT.

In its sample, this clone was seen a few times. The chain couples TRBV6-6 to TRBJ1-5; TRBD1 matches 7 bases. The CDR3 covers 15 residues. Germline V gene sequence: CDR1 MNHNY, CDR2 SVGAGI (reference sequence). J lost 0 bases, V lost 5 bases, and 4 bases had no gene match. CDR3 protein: CASSSTGASNQPQHF. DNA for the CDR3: TGTGCCAGCAGTAGCACAGGGGCTAGCAATCAGCCCCAGCATTTT.

CDR3 in amino acids: CASSPGAGVNEQFF. The CDR3 nucleotides are TGCGCCAGCAGCCCTGGAGCTGGGGTCAATGAGCAGTTCTTC. This rearrangement joins TRBV5-1 to TRBJ2-1; D is unresolved. The CDR3 runs to 14 residues. Germline V gene lookup returns CDR1 SGHRS and CDR2 YFSETQ. The V and J ends lost 4 bases and 6 bases respectively, with 14 bases between them.

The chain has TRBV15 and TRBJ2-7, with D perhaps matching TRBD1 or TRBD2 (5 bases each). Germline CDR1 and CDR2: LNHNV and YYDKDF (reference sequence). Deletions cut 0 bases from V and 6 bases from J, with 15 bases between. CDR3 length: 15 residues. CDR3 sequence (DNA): TGTGCCACCAGCAGAGATCTAGGGGAGCCCATCGAGCAGTACTTC. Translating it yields CATSRDLGEPIEQYF.

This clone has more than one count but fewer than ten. CDR3 DNA sequence: TGTGCCAGCAGTGAAGATTTCGGGACGTACTATGGCTACACCTTC. Translation: CASSEDFGTYYGYTF. The gene calls are TRBV2 and TRBJ1-2; perhaps TRBD1 as D (5 bases). The CDR3 runs to 15 residues. Trimming stripped 1 base from V and 3 bases from J, with 12 bases between. Germline V lookup: CDR1 SNHLY, CDR2 FYNNEI.